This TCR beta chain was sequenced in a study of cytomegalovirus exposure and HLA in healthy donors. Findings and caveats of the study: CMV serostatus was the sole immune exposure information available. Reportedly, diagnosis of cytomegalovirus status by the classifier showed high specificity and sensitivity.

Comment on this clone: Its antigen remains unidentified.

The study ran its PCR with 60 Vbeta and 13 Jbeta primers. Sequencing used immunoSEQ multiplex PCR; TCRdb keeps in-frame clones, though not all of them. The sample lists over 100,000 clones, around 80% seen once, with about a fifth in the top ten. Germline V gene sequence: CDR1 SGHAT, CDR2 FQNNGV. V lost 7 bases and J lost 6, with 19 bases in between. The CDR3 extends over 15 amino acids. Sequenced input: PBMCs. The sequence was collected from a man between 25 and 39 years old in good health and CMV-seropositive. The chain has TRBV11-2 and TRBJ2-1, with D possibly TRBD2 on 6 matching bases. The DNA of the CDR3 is TGTGCCAGCACCGAGGGACTTACCCGAATCAATGAGCAGTTCTTC. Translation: CASTEGLTRINEQFF.